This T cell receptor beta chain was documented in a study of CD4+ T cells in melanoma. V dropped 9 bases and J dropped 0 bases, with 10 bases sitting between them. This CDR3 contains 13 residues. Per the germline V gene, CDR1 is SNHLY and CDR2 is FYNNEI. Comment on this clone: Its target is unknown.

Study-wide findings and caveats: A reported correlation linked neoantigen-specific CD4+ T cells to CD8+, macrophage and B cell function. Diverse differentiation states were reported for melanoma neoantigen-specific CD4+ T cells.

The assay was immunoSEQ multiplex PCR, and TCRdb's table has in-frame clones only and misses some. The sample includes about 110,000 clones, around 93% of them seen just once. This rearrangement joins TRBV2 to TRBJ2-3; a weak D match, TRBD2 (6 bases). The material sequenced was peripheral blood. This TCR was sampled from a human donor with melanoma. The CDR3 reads CASGGTSTDTQYF. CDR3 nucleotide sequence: TGTGCCAGTGGGGGGACTAGCACAGATACGCAGTATTTT.